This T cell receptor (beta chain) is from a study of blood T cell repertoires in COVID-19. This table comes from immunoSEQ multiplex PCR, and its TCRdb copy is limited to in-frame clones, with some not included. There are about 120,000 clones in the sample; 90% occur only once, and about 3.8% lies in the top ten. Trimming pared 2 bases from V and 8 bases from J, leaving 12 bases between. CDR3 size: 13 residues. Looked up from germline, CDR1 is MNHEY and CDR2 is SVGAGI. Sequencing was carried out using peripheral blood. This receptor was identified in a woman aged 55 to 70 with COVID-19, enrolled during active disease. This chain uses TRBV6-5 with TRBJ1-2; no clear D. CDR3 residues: CASSYETAGGYTF. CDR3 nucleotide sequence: TGTGCCAGCAGTTACGAGACCGCGGGGGGCTACACCTTC.